The source of this T cell receptor (beta chain) is a study of blood T cell repertoires in COVID-19. The sample holds one count of this clone. Assay used: immunoSEQ multiplex PCR; TCRdb lists only in-frame clones, some missing. The table lists about 200,000 clones, approximately 82% of them singletons. This TCR was sampled from a human donor in a cohort sampled during active COVID-19. Sequencing input: peripheral blood.

The CDR3 coding sequence is TGCGCCAGCAGCTTTGGGCGGGACACTGAAGCTTTCTTT. Its protein product is CASSFGRDTEAFF. The chain carries TRBV5-1 and TRBJ1-1; D is uncertain. CDR3 length: 13 amino acids. The germline V and J ends were trimmed by 2 bases and 3 bases, with 8 bases remaining between them. Germline V CDR1 and CDR2: SGHRS, YFSETQ. The variable domain in full, completed from reference TRBV5-1 and TRBJ1-1, reads KAGVTQTPRYLIKTRGQQVTLSCSPISGHRSVSWYQQTPGQGLQFLFEYFSETQRNKGNFPGRFSGRQFSNSRSEMNVSTLELGDSALYLCASSFGRDTEAFFGQGTRLTVV.